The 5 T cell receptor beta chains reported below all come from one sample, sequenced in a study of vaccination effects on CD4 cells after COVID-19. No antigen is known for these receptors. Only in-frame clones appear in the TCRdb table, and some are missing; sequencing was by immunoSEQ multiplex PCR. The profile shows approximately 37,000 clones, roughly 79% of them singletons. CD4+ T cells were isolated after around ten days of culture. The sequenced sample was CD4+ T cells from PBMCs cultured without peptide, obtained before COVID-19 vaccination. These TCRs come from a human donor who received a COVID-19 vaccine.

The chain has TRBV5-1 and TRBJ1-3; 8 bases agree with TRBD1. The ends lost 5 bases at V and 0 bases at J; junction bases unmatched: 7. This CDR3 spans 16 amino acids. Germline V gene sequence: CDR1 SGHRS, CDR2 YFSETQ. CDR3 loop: CASSIGQGFSGNTIYF. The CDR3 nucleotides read TGCGCCAGCAGTATAGGACAGGGATTCTCTGGAAACACCATATATTTT.

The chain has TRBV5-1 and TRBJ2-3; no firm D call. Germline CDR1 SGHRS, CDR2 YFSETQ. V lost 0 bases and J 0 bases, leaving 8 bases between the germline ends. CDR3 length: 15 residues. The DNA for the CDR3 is TGCGCCAGCAGCTTGGTAGGGCATAGCACAGATACGCAGTATTTT. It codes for CASSLVGHSTDTQYF.

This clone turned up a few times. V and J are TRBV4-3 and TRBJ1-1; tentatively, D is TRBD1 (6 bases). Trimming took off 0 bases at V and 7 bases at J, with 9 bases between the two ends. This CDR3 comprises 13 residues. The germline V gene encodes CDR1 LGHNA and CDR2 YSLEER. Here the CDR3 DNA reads TGCGCCAGCAGCCAAGAGGGGGCGAATGAAGCTTTCTTT. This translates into CASSQEGANEAFF.

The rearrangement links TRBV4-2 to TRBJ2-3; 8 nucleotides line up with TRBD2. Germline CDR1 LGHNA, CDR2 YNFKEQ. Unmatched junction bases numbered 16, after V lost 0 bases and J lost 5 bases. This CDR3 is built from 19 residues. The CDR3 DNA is TGTGCCAGCAGCCAAGATACGGCGGGGGGCCAATTGAAAAAAGATACGCAGTATTTT. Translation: CASSQDTAGGQLKKDTQYF.

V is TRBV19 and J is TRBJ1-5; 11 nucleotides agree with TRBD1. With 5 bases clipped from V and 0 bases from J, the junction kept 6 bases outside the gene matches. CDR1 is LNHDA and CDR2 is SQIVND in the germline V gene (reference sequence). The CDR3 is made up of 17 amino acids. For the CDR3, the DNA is TGTGCCAGTAGTCTCGAGGACAGGGGGCCTAGCAATCAGCCCCAGCATTTT. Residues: CASSLEDRGPSNQPQHF. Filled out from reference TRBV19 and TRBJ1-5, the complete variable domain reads DGGITQSPKYLFRKEGQNVTLSCEQNLNHDAMYWYRQDPGQGLRLIYYSQIVNDFQKGDIAEGYSVSREKKESFPLTVTSAQKNPTAFYLCASSLEDRGPSNQPQHFGDGTRLSIL.